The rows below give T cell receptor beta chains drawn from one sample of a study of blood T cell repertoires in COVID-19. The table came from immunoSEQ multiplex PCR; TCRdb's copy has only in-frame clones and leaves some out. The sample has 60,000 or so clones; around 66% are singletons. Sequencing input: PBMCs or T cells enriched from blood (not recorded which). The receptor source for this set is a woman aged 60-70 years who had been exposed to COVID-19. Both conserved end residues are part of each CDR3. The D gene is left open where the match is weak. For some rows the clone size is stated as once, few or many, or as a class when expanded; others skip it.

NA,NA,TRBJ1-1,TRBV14,TGTGCCAGCACCCCGATTATTGCGGGCACTGAAGCTTTCTTT,CASTPIIAGTEAFF
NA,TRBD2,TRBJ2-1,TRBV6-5,TGTGCCAGCGCAAGCGGGAGGGCCAATGAGCAGTTCTTC,CASASGRANEQFF
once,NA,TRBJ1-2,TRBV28,TGTGCCAGCACCCCCTTTACAGGGAACTATGGCTACACCTTC,CASTPFTGNYGYTF
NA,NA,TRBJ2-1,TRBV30,TGTGCCGCCCCCAGAACCTACAATGAGCAGTTCTTC,CAAPRTYNEQFF
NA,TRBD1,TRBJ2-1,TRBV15,TGTGCCACCAGCAGAGACGATATCAGACTCCGGGACAGGGGGACCACTGAGCAGTTCTTC,CATSRDDIRLRDRGTTEQFF
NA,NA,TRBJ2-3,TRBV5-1,TGCGCCAGCAGCTTGGGGACTTCTTCAAGCACAGATACGCAGTATTTT,CASSLGTSSSTDTQYF
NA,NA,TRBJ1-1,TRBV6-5,TGTGCCAGCAGTTCCAACCAGGGTCGGCTTGCGACTGAAGCTTTCTTT,CASSSNQGRLATEAFF
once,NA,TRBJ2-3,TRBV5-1,TGCGCCAGCAGCCCGTCTAGCGTGGGGACAGATACGCAGTATTTT,CASSPSSVGTDTQYF
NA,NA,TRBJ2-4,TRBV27,TGTGCCAGCAGTTTACGACAGACAAAAAACATTCAGTACTTC,CASSLRQTKNIQYF
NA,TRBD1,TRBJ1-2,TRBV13,TGTGCCAGCAGCTTAGGACAGGGGATCTCCTATGGCTACACCTTC,CASSLGQGISYGYTF
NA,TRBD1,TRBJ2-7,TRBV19,TGTGCCAGTAGCAGGCACCCGGGACAGGCCTACGAGCAGTACTTC,CASSRHPGQAYEQYF
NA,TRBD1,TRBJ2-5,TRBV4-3,TGCGCCAGCAGCCAGGCCTTGGACAGGGCGTTTGGGACCCAGTACTTC,CASSQALDRAFGTQYF
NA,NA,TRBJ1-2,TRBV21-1,TGTGCCAGCAGCATGGTCGAGAGGGGGCCTGTTACCTATGGCTACACCTTC,CASSMVERGPVTYGYTF
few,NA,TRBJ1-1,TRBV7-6,TGTGCCAGCAGCTCTACAGGGATTGAAGCTTTCTTT,CASSSTGIEAFF
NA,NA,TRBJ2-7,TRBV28,TGTGCCAGCAGACCAGACAGTACTCCCGAGCAGTACTTC,CASRPDSTPEQYF
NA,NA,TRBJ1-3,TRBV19,TGTGCCAGTACCCAGAACACGCTTCACTCTGGAAACACCATATATTTT,CASTQNTLHSGNTIYF
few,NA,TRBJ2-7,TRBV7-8,TGTGCCAGCAGCTTAGAGGTCGGCAGGGCCTACGAGCAGTACTTC,CASSLEVGRAYEQYF
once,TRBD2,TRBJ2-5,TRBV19,TGTGCCAGTAGTATGACAGGCGGGGGGCAAGAGACCCAGTACTTC,CASSMTGGGQETQYF
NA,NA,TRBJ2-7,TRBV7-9,TGTGCCAGCAGCTTAAGGGAGTCACCCTACGAGCAGTACTTC,CASSLRESPYEQYF
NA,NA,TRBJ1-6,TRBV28,TGTGCCAGCAGTTTATTCCCGGACAGTCGTTCACCCCTCCACTTT,CASSLFPDSRSPLHF
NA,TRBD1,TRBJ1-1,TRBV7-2,TGTGCCAGCAGCCTCGGGGGACAGGGTGGATTCTTGAACACTGAAGCTTTCTTT,CASSLGGQGGFLNTEAFF
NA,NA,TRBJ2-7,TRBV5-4,TGTGCCAGCAGCTTGGCGGCTAGTGGAACCTACGAGCAGTACTTC,CASSLAASGTYEQYF